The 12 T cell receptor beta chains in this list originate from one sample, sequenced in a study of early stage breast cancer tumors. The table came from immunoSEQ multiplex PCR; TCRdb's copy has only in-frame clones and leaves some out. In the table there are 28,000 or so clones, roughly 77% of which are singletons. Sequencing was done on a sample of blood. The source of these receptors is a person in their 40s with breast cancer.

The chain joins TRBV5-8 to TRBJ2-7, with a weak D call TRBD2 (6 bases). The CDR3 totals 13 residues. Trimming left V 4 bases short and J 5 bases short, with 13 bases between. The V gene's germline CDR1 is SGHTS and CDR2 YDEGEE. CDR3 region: CASSNQRGNEQYF. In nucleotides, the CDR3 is TGTGCCAGCAGCAACCAACGGGGGAACGAGCAGTACTTC.

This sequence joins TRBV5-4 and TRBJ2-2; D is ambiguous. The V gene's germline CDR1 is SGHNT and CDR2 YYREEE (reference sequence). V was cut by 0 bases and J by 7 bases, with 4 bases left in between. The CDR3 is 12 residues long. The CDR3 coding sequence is TGTGCCAGCAGCTTGGGAAGCGGGGAGCTGTTTTTT. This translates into CASSLGSGELFF.

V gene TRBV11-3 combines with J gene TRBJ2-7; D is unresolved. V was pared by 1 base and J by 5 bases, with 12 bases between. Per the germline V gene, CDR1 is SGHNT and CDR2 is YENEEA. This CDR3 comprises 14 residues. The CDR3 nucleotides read TGTGCCAGCAGCTTAGCCCCCAGGTCTGACGAGCAGTACTTC. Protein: CASSLAPRSDEQYF. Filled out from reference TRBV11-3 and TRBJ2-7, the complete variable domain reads EAGVVQSPRYKIIEKKQPVAFWCNPISGHNTLYWYLQNLGQGPELLIRYENEEAVDDSQLPKDRFSAERLKGVDSTLKIQPAELGDSAVYLCASSLAPRSDEQYFGPGTRLTVT.

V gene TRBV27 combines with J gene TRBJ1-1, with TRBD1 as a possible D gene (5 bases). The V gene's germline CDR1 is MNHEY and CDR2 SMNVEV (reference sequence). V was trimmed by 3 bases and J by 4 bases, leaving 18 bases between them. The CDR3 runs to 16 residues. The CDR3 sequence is CASSLQGGPQITEAFF. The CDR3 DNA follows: TGTGCCAGCAGTTTGCAGGGAGGCCCGCAGATCACTGAAGCTTTCTTT.

CDR3 nucleotide sequence: TGTGCCAGCAGTGTTGACGGGAACACTGAAGCTTTCTTT. Protein sequence: CASSVDGNTEAFF. The J gene is TRBJ1-1, the V gene TRBV6-4, with unresolved D. This CDR3 contains 13 residues. Germline CDR1 MRHNA, CDR2 SNTAGT. Trimming left V 4 bases short and J 1 base short, with 7 bases between.

The CDR3 DNA reads as TGTGCCAGCAGTTCGGCAGGACCCCTCCACTTT. Translation: CASSSAGPLHF. This chain uses TRBV27 with TRBJ1-6; the D is unclear. Germline V CDR1 and CDR2: MNHEY, SMNVEV (reference sequence). V was cut by 4 bases and J by 12 bases, with 7 bases left in between. The CDR3 has 11 amino acids.

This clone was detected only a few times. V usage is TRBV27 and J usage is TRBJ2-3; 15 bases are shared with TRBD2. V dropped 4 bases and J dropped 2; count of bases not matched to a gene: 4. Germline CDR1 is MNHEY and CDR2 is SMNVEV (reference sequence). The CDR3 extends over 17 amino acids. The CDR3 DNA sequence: TGTGCCAGCAGTTGGGGACTAGCGGGAGGAACCACAGATACGCAGTATTTT. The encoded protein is CASSWGLAGGTTDTQYF.

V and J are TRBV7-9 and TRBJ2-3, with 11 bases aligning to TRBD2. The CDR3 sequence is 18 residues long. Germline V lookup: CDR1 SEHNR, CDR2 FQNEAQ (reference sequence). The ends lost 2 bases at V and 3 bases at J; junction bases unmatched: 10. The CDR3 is CASSLPPRLAGRTDTQYF. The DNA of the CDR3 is TGTGCCAGCAGCTTACCCCCGCGACTAGCGGGACGTACAGATACGCAGTATTTT.

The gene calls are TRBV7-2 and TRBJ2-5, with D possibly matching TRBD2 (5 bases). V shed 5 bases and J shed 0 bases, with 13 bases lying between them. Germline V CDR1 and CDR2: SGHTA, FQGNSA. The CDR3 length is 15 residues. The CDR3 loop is CASSNSAVYQETQYF. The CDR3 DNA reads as TGTGCCAGCAGCAATTCAGCGGTGTACCAAGAGACCCAGTACTTC.

The DNA for the CDR3 is TGTGCCACCAGCAGAGATAAAGGGGCAGCTAATGAAAAACTGTTTTTT. It specifies CATSRDKGAANEKLFF. The chain joins TRBV15 to TRBJ1-4, with TRBD1 as a possible D gene (5 bases). The CDR3 runs to 16 residues. Germline CDR1 is LNHNV and CDR2 is YYDKDF (reference sequence). With 0 bases removed from V and 3 bases from J, the gap between germline ends came to 11 bases.

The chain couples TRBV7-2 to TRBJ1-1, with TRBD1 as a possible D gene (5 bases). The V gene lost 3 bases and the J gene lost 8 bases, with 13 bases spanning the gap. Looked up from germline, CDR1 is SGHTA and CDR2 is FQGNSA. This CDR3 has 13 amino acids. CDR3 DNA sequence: TGTGCCAGCAGCTTGGACGGACAAGCCGAAGCTTTCTTT. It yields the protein CASSLDGQAEAFF.

DNA of the CDR3: TGTGCCGACCGGACAGGGAGCAATCAGCCCCAGCATTTT. This encodes CADRTGSNQPQHF. The J gene is TRBJ1-5, the V gene TRBV6-5; 8 bases map to TRBD1. Germline CDR1 MNHEY, CDR2 SVGAGI. The CDR3 sequence is 13 residues long. Unmatched junction bases numbered 4, after V lost 11 bases and J lost 1 base.